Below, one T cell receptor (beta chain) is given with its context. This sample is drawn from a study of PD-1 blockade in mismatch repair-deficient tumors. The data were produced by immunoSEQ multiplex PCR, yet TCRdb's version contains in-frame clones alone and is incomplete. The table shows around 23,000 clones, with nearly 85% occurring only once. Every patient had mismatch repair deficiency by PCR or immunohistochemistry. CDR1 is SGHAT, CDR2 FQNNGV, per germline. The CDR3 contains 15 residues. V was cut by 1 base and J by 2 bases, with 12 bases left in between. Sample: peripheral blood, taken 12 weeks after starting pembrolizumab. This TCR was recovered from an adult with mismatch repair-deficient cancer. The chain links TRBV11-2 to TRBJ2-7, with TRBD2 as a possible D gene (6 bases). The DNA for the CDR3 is TGTGCCAGCAGCTTAGGGTGGGGGGAGGCCTACGAGCAGTACTTC. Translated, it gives CASSLGWGEAYEQYF.